Below, 18 T cell receptor beta chains from the same sample are listed, as sequenced in a study of cytomegalovirus exposure and HLA in healthy donors. PCR amplification relied on 60 Vbeta primers (plus 13 Jbeta primers). This table comes from immunoSEQ multiplex PCR, and its TCRdb copy is limited to in-frame clones, with some not included. The data show around 100,000 clones, with over 55% seen just once and almost 8.5% held by the top ten. The sequenced sample was PBMCs. Receptors were obtained from a young man in good health and CMV-seropositive.

The gene calls are TRBV7-2 and TRBJ1-2; weak D call: TRBD1 (6 bases). Trimming left V 8 bases short and J 1 base short, with 11 bases between. The germline V gene encodes CDR1 SGHTA and CDR2 FQGNSA. The CDR3 runs 13 residues. The CDR3 protein is CASGGQLNYGYTF. In DNA form, the CDR3 reads TGTGCCAGCGGCGGACAGCTTAACTATGGCTACACCTTC.

The V gene is TRBV5-1, the J gene TRBJ2-4, with D possibly TRBD1 on 5 matching bases. The V gene lost 1 base and the J gene lost 8 bases, with 16 bases spanning the gap. Germline loops: CDR1 SGHRS, CDR2 YFSETQ. The CDR3 has 15 amino acids. The CDR3 nucleotides read TGCGCCAGCAGCTTGAGAGAAGGGGTGAGCGACATTCAGTACTTC. Its translation: CASSLREGVSDIQYF.

The table lists this clone with a count of one. This chain links TRBV28 with TRBJ1-5; no reliable D call. This CDR3 is 14 amino acids long. CDR1 is MDHEN, CDR2 SYDVKM, per germline. Trimming shortened V by 7 bases and J by 3 bases, and 13 bases separated the two germline ends. CDR3 protein: CASTIPSYNQPQHF. CDR3 DNA sequence: TGTGCCAGCACTATCCCGAGCTACAATCAGCCCCAGCATTTT.

The rearrangement joins TRBV27 to TRBJ2-2; 7 nucleotides agree with TRBD2. This CDR3 region has 13 residues. V trimming: 4 bases; J trimming: 6 bases; junction bases outside the gene matches: 2. The germline CDR1 and CDR2 sequences are MNHEY and SMNVEV (reference sequence). CDR3 DNA: TGTGCCAGCAGTTGGGGGGGGGCCGGGGAGCTGTTTTTT. It codes for CASSWGGAGELFF.

The chain carries TRBV28 and TRBJ1-4; D perhaps matches TRBD1 (6 bases). V dropped 6 bases and J dropped 3 bases, with 14 bases sitting between them. CDR1 and CDR2 from the germline V gene are MDHEN and SYDVKM. The CDR3 covers 15 residues. The chain's CDR3 is CASRPYRASNEKLFF. Written as DNA, the CDR3 is TGTGCCAGCAGACCATACAGGGCTTCTAATGAAAAACTGTTTTTT.

The V and J genes are TRBV15 and TRBJ1-2; 7 bases match TRBD1. The junction had 15 bases not matched to a gene; V was cut back by 4 bases and J by 7 bases. The germline V gene has CDR1 LNHNV and CDR2 YYDKDF (reference sequence). The CDR3 is 16 amino acids. The DNA of the CDR3 is TGTGCCACCAGCACCTATAAGACAGGGCGTACGATTGGCTACACCTTC. It specifies CATSTYKTGRTIGYTF.

The chain has TRBV6-6 and TRBJ1-3, with D possibly matching TRBD1 (5 bases). Germline V gives CDR1 MNHNY, CDR2 SVGAGI (reference sequence). Between the trimmed V and J ends, which lost 0 bases and 6 bases, there was a span of 12 bases. This CDR3 region has 15 residues. The CDR3 coding sequence is TGTGCCAGCAGTTACTCGGACACCCTGCTAAACACCATATATTTT. Translated, it gives CASSYSDTLLNTIYF.

This clone has just a few counts. V usage is TRBV9 and J usage is TRBJ2-1; 13 bases are a match to TRBD2. CDR1 SGDLS and CDR2 YYNGEE come from the germline V gene. The V gene end was trimmed by 0 bases and the J gene end by 8 bases; junction bases not matched to a gene: 20. The CDR3 loop spans 21 amino acids. The CDR3 DNA reads as TGTGCCAGCAGCGTAGTTCCCGAGCGACTAGCGGGGGGCCGATCTCGCGATGAGCAGTTCTTC. Translating it yields CASSVVPERLAGGRSRDEQFF.

In this sample, this clone turned up a few times. The CDR3 region has the DNA TGTGCCAGCAGCCGGCCCGGGGGTGAAAAACTGTTTTTT. This sequence encodes CASSRPGGEKLFF. The V call is TRBV7-6, the J call TRBJ1-4; possible D gene TRBD1, 5 bases. Germline assignment: CDR1 SGHVS and CDR2 FNYEAQ. The CDR3 totals 13 residues. Trimming took 5 bases from V and 7 from J, leaving 11 bases between them.

DNA for the CDR3: TGTGCCAGCAGTGATCCCGGACAGGGAGGATCTAACTATGGCTACACCTTC. This encodes CASSDPGQGGSNYGYTF. The V and J genes are TRBV2 and TRBJ1-2; 8 bases are a match to TRBD1. This CDR3 comprises 17 residues. Trimming took 3 bases from V and 0 from J; bases not matched to a gene: 9. Germline V CDR1 and CDR2: SNHLY, FYNNEI.

In this sample, this clone turned up a few times. The chain joins TRBV7-9 to TRBJ2-1, with 14 positions matching TRBD2. The CDR3 consists of 18 residues. The V segment lost 3 bases and the J segment 7 bases; nucleotides outside the gene matches: 11. Germline V gene sequence: CDR1 SEHNR, CDR2 FQNEAQ (reference sequence). The CDR3 DNA follows: TGTGCCAGCAGCTTCTTCCACCGACTAGCGGGGGGGGGTAATGAGCAGTTCTTC. Translated: CASSFFHRLAGGGNEQFF.

The rearrangement uses TRBV12-5 and TRBJ2-3; 7 bases match TRBD2. The CDR3 is 15 amino acids. Germline V gives CDR1 LGHNT, CDR2 FRNRAP. The junction had 9 bases not matched to a gene; V was cut back by 7 bases and J by 2 bases. The CDR3 is CASALGGTATDTQYF. CDR3 DNA sequence: TGTGCTAGTGCCTTGGGAGGGACTGCCACAGATACGCAGTATTTT.

J is TRBJ1-1 and V is TRBV5-1; no clear D. CDR3 size: 14 residues. The germline CDR1 and CDR2 sequences are SGHRS and YFSETQ. V was trimmed by 2 bases and J by 2 bases, leaving 10 bases between them. The CDR3 protein is CASSFQDDNTEAFF. The CDR3 nucleotides read TGCGCCAGCAGCTTTCAGGATGATAACACTGAAGCTTTCTTT.

The chain links TRBV29-1 to TRBJ2-6; 9 nucleotides align to TRBD1. The CDR3 totals 15 residues. The ends lost 4 bases at V and 4 bases at J; junction bases unmatched: 5. From germline, CDR1 is SQVTM and CDR2 ANQGSEA. CDR3 DNA: TGCAGCGTTGGAGGGACAGGGATAGGGGCCAACGTCCTGACTTTC. Translated, it gives CSVGGTGIGANVLTF.

This chain links TRBV18 with TRBJ2-3, with 7 bases lining up with TRBD1. The V gene's germline CDR1 is KGHSH and CDR2 LQKENI. The ends lost 3 bases at V and 0 bases at J; junction bases unmatched: 6. This CDR3 is built from 16 residues. Here the CDR3 DNA reads TGTGCCAGCTCACCCGGACAGGTTACTAGCACAGATACGCAGTATTTT. This translates into CASSPGQVTSTDTQYF.

V usage is TRBV29-1 and J usage is TRBJ1-2; the D gene is possibly TRBD1 (6 bases). This CDR3 has 13 amino acids. Germline V gives CDR1 SQVTM, CDR2 ANQGSEA. Deletions cut 2 bases from V and 7 bases from J, with 14 bases between. The CDR3 here is CSVETGGPSGYTF. The CDR3 DNA follows: TGCAGCGTTGAAACGGGGGGGCCCTCTGGCTACACCTTC.

The rearrangement joins TRBV29-1 to TRBJ2-3; D perhaps matches TRBD2 (7 bases). The CDR3 is 13 amino acids. The V end was cut by 6 bases, the J end by 4 bases, with 14 bases between. Per the germline V gene, CDR1 is SQVTM and CDR2 is ANQGSEA. The CDR3 region is CSVWGEGADTQYF. CDR3 bases: TGCAGCGTGTGGGGGGAGGGGGCAGATACGCAGTATTTT.

This clone was seen only once. The chain joins TRBV11-2 to TRBJ1-3, with TRBD1 as a possible D gene (5 bases). The CDR3 runs to 14 residues. CDR1 SGHAT and CDR2 FQNNGV come from the germline V gene. V dropped 5 bases and J dropped 0 bases, with 8 bases sitting between them. CDR3 amino acids: CASSLRVSGNTIYF. The CDR3 DNA reads as TGTGCCAGCAGCCTCAGGGTCTCTGGAAACACCATATATTTT.